This T cell receptor (beta chain) originates from a study of cytomegalovirus exposure and HLA in healthy donors. Study-level information: Approximately 190 million T cells yielded over 90 million unique TCR beta sequences in earlier analysis. Overall study results and limits: Analysis was carried out at a later point, and it linked a missense DCLRE1C variant to TCR beta V- and J-gene trimming. Equally common other TCR beta chains were less clonally expanded than HLA-associated ones, a later analysis found.

Notes on this clone: Antigen specificity is unknown.

The PCR contained 60 Vbeta and 13 Jbeta primers. Generated by immunoSEQ multiplex PCR, the TCRdb table keeps only in-frame clones and is missing some. The sample holds a few hundred thousand clones, more than 60% seen once. The CDR3 spans 13 residues. Between the trimmed V and J ends, which lost 5 bases and 7 bases, there was a span of 14 bases. Germline V gives CDR1 MNHEY, CDR2 SVGAGI. This receptor was taken from a girl aged 2 to 9 in good health and CMV-seronegative. The chain has TRBV6-5 and TRBJ1-1, with D possibly matching TRBD1 (5 bases). Sequencing was carried out using PBMCs. CDR3 in amino acids: CASSLQGGLEAFF. The CDR3 DNA reads as TGTGCCAGCAGTCTCCAGGGAGGGCTTGAAGCTTTCTTT.